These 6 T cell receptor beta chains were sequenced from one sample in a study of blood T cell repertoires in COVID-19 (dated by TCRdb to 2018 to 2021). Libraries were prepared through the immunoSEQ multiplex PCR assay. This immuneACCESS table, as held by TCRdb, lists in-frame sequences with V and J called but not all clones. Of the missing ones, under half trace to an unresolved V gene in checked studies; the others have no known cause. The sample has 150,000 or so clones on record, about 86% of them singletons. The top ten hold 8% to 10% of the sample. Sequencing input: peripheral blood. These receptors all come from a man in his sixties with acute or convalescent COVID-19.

The CDR3 spells CASSLRVSGRLDTQYF. In DNA, the CDR3 is TGTGCCAGCAGCTTAAGGGTTAGCGGGAGATTAGATACGCAGTATTTT. The chain joins TRBV7-2 to TRBJ2-3; 9 bases line up with TRBD2. The J segment lost 5 bases and the V segment lost 2 bases, leaving 8 bases of the junction unmatched. Germline V gives CDR1 SGHTA, CDR2 FQGNSA. This CDR3 spans 16 amino acids.

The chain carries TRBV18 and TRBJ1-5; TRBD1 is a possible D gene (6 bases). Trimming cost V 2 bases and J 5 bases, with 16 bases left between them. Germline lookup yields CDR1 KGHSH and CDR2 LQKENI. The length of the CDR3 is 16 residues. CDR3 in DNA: TGTGCCAGCTCACCAACTTTCCAGGGGTCGGATCAGCCCCAGCATTTT. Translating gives CASSPTFQGSDQPQHF.

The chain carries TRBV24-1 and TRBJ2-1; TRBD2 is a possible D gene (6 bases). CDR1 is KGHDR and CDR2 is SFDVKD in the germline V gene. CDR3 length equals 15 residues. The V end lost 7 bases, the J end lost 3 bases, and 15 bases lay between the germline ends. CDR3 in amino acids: CATSLGGEGYNEQFF. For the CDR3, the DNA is TGTGCCACCAGCCTCGGGGGAGAGGGCTACAATGAGCAGTTCTTC.

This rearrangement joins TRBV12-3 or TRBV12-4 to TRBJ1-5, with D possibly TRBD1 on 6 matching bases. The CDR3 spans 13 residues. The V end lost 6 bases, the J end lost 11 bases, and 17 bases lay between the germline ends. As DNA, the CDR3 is TGTGCCAGCAGCCCCGGGACACCCCTCGCCCAGCATTTT. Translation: CASSPGTPLAQHF.

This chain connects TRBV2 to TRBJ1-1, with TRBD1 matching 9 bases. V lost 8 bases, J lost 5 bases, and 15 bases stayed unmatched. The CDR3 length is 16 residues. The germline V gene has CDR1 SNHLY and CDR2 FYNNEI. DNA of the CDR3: TGTGCCAGCTCCGACTCCCCGGGACAGGGCTGGACTGAAGCTTTCTTT. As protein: CASSDSPGQGWTEAFF.

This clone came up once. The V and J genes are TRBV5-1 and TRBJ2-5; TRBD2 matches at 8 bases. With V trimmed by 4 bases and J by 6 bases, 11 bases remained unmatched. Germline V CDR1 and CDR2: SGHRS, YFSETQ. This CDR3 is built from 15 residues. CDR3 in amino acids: CASSQSSGGPQTQYF. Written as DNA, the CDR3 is TGCGCCAGCAGCCAATCTTCGGGAGGGCCTCAGACCCAGTACTTC.